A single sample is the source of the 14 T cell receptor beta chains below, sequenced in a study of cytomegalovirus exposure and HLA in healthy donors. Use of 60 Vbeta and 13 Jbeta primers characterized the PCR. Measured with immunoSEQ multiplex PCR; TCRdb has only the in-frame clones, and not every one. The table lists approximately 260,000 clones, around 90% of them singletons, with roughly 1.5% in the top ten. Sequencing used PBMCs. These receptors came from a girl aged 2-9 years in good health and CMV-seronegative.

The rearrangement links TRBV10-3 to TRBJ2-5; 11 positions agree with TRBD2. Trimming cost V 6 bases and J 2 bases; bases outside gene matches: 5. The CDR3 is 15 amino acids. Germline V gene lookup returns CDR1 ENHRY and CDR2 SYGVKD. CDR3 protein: CAISLRLAGQETQYF. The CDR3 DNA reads TGTGCCATCAGCTTGCGACTAGCGGGGCAAGAGACCCAGTACTTC.

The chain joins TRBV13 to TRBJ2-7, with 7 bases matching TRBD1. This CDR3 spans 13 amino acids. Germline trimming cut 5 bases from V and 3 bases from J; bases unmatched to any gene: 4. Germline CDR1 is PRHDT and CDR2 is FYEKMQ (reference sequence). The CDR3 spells CASSERDSYEQYF. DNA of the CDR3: TGTGCCAGCAGCGAGAGGGACAGCTACGAGCAGTACTTC.

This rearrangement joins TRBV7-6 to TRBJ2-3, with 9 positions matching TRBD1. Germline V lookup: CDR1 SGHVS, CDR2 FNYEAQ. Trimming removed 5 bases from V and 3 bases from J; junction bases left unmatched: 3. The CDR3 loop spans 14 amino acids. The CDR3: CASSDRGGTDTQYF. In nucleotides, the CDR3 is TGTGCCAGCAGCGACAGGGGGGGAACAGATACGCAGTATTTT.

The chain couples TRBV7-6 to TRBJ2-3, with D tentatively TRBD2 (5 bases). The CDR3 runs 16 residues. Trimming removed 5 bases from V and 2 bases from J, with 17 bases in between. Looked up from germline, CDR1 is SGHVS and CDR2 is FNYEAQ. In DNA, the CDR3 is TGTGCCAGCAGCCGGACTGCTATACAGTACACAGATACGCAGTATTTT. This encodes CASSRTAIQYTDTQYF.

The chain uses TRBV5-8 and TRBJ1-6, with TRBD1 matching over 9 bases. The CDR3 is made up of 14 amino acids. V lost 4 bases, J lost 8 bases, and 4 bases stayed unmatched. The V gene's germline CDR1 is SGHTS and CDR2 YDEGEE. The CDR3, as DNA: TGTGCCAGCAGCCTGGGACAGGGTGATTCACCCCTCCACTTT. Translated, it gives CASSLGQGDSPLHF. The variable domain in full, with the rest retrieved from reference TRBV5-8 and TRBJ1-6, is EAGVTQSPTHLIKTRGQQATLRCSPISGHTSVYWYQQALGLGLQFLLWYDEGEERNRGNFPPRFSGRQFPNYSSELNVNALELEDSALYLCASSLGQGDSPLHFGNGTRLTVT.

The CDR3 loop is CASSQGSYEQYF. CDR3 bases: TGCGCCAGCTCCCAGGGCTCCTACGAGCAGTACTTC. The chain is built from TRBV10-2 and TRBJ2-7, with D perhaps matching TRBD1 (5 bases). Germline V lookup: CDR1 WSHSY, CDR2 SAAADI. There are 12 residues in the CDR3. Deletions cut 8 bases from V and 0 bases from J, with 8 bases between.

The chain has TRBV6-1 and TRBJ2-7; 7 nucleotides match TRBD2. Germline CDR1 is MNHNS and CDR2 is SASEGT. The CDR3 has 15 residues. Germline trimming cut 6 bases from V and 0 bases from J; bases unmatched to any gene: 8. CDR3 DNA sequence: TGTGCCAGCAGAGAGGAGCGGGGACCCTCCTACGAGCAGTACTTC. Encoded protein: CASREERGPSYEQYF.

CDR3 bases: TGTGCCAGCAGCCACCAACAGGGGCTGGACGGCTACACCTTC. It specifies CASSHQQGLDGYTF. This sequence joins TRBV7-8 and TRBJ1-2; TRBD1 matches at 7 bases. Germline assignment: CDR1 SGHVS and CDR2 FQNEAQ. V dropped 5 bases and J dropped 8; count of bases not matched to a gene: 11. The CDR3 contains 14 residues.

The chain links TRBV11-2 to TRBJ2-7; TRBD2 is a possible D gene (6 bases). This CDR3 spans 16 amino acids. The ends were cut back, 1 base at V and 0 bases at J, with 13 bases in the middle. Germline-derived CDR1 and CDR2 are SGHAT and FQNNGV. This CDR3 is CASSLGGLYLSYEQYF. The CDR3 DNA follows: TGTGCCAGCAGCTTAGGGGGACTCTACCTCTCCTACGAGCAGTACTTC. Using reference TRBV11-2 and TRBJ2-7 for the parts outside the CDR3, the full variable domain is EAGVAQSPRYKIIEKRQSVAFWCNPISGHATLYWYQQILGQGPKLLIQFQNNGVVDDSQLPKDRFSAERLKGVDSTLKIQPAKLEDSAVYLCASSLGGLYLSYEQYFGPGTRLTVT.

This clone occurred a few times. DNA of the CDR3: TGTGCCAGTAGTAACGGACAGGGGGCAGAAGCTTTCTTT. Protein product: CASSNGQGAEAFF. This rearrangement joins TRBV19 to TRBJ1-1; 11 nucleotides match TRBD1. The ends lost 4 bases at V and 8 bases at J; junction bases unmatched: 3. The CDR3 spans 13 residues. CDR1 and CDR2 from the germline V gene are LNHDA and SQIVND (reference sequence).

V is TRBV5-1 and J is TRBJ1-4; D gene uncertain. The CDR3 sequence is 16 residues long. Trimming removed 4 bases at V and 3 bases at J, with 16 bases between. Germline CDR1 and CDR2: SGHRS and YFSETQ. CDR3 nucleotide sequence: TGCGCCAGCAGCCCAATCGACGGAGCATCTAATGAAAAACTGTTTTTT. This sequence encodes CASSPIDGASNEKLFF. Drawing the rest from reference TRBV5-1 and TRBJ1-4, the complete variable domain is KAGVTQTPRYLIKTRGQQVTLSCSPISGHRSVSWYQQTPGQGLQFLFEYFSETQRNKGNFPGRFSGRQFSNSRSEMNVSTLELGDSALYLCASSPIDGASNEKLFFGSGTQLSVL.

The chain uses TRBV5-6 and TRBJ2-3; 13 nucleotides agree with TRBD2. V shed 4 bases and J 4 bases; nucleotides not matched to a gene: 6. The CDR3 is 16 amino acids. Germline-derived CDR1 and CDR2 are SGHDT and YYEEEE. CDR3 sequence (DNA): TGTGCCAGCAGCGAACTAGCGGGAGGGTCCCCAGATACGCAGTATTTT. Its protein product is CASSELAGGSPDTQYF.

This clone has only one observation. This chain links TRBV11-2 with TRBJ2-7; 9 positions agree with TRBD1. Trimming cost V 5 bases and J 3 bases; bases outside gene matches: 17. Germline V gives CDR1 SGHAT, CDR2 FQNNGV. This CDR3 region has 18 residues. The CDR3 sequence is CASSLGGIQGAYRYEQYF. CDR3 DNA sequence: TGTGCCAGCAGCCTGGGGGGGATACAGGGGGCGTACCGCTACGAGCAGTACTTC.

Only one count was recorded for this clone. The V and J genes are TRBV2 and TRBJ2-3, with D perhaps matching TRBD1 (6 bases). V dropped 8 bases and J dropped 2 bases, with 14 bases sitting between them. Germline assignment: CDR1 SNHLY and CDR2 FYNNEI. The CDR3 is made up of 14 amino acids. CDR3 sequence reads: CASQGGTVTDTQYF. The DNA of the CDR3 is TGTGCCAGCCAAGGGGGAACTGTCACAGATACGCAGTATTTT.